These T cell receptor beta chains were read from a single sample in a study of long-term antiretroviral therapy in people with HIV. Sequenced by immunoSEQ multiplex PCR; TCRdb stores in-frame clones only, minus some. The sample has about 22,000 clones, 79% seen once. Sequencing used unsorted PBMCs, obtained 4.1 years after starting antiretroviral therapy. The receptors were sampled from a woman aged 40 to 50 with HIV. The CDR3 runs from the conserved cysteine through the conserved F or W. Clone size, where shown, is once, few, many, or a class for clones that have expanded.

CASSGTGGTYGYTF,14,TRBJ1-2,once,TRBV7-2
CASSLWGTDTQYF,13,TRBJ2-3,NA,TRBV27
CACKTDLSYEQYF,13,TRBJ2-7,NA,TRBV30
CASSKWTGDTGELFF,15,TRBJ2-2,NA,TRBV7-8
CASRSPEYEQYF,12,TRBJ2-7,few,TRBV2
CSVLGGVSGNTIYF,14,TRBJ1-3,NA,TRBV29-1
CASSLDLWAKSSYNEQFF,18,TRBJ2-1,NA,TRBV11-3
CAATGDYNEQFF,12,TRBJ2-1,NA,TRBV7-9
CASSPVGLAGHEQYF,15,TRBJ2-7,few,TRBV4-2
CASSGPGTGAGANVLTF,17,TRBJ2-6,NA,TRBV5-4
CASSKGRQGNTIYF,14,TRBJ1-3,NA,TRBV21-1
CASTPEEGYGYTF,13,TRBJ1-2,NA,TRBV9
CASSLRVATGTEAFF,15,TRBJ1-1,NA,TRBV11-3
CASSLSPVNTEAFF,14,TRBJ1-1,NA,TRBV27
CASSFYGRSSYNEQFF,16,TRBJ2-1,NA,TRBV19
CSASPNEQFF,10,TRBJ2-1,NA,TRBV20-1
CASSYSIPRDSETQYF,16,TRBJ2-5,NA,TRBV6-5
CASSLLGTGNSYEQYF,16,TRBJ2-7,NA,TRBV5-4
CATSRRGGSFAGELFF,16,TRBJ2-2,NA,TRBV15
CASRPRGRRDQPQHF,15,TRBJ1-5,NA,TRBV6-5
CASSLGQESGNTIYF,15,TRBJ1-3,NA,TRBV6-6
CASSRARGGQETQYF,15,TRBJ2-5,NA,TRBV19
CASSSGLSGANVLTF,15,TRBJ2-6,NA,TRBV5-8
CASSSTGGGTTEAFF,15,TRBJ1-1,few,TRBV5-1
CASSSGVEGGYTF,13,TRBJ1-2,few,TRBV5-1
CASSTTGRGYTF,12,TRBJ1-2,NA,TRBV28
CASSQDRPPHEQFF,14,TRBJ2-1,NA,TRBV14
CALASGGGYTF,11,TRBJ1-2,NA,TRBV19
CSVWGMVYGYTF,12,TRBJ1-2,NA,TRBV29-1
CASSLQPNTEAFF,13,TRBJ1-1,NA,TRBV7-2
CASSVGQSGYGYTF,14,TRBJ1-2,once,TRBV5-1
CASSLAVSQETQYF,14,TRBJ2-5,NA,TRBV5-1
CASSQVLLAVGLRNEQFF,18,TRBJ2-1,NA,TRBV14
CASRGLVYEQYF,12,TRBJ2-7,few,TRBV27
CASSPTGSGNTIYF,14,TRBJ1-3,NA,TRBV7-9
CASSGTSGNNEQFF,14,TRBJ2-1,NA,TRBV7-9
CASSLRTSGRDYEQYF,16,TRBJ2-7,NA,TRBV11-3
CASKAGLSANYGYTF,15,TRBJ1-2,NA,TRBV27
CASSSGAYGYTF,12,TRBJ1-2,NA,TRBV7-6
CASSQDPTGSDTQYF,15,TRBJ2-3,NA,TRBV4-1
CASSLTGGTDTQYF,14,TRBJ2-3,NA,TRBV7-2
CASSFYNEQFF,11,TRBJ2-1,NA,TRBV7-2
CASSPPSTDTQYF,13,TRBJ2-3,NA,TRBV5-4
CASSRGQSEAFF,12,TRBJ1-1,NA,TRBV27
CASRSRARGGYGYTF,15,TRBJ1-2,few,TRBV27
CSVELTVSYEQYF,13,TRBJ2-7,NA,TRBV29-1
CASSSTSGRDTQYF,14,TRBJ2-3,NA,TRBV10-1
CASSFGIRDRGTYEQYF,17,TRBJ2-7,NA,TRBV11-3
CSVPHGNEQFF,11,TRBJ2-1,NA,TRBV29-1
CASSQEGTSSYEQYF,15,TRBJ2-7,few,TRBV4-2
CASSEALHFEAFF,13,TRBJ1-1,NA,TRBV6-1
CASSLEGSYEQYF,13,TRBJ2-7,NA,TRBV5-8
CASSYSLKGYNEQFF,15,TRBJ2-1,NA,TRBV6-5